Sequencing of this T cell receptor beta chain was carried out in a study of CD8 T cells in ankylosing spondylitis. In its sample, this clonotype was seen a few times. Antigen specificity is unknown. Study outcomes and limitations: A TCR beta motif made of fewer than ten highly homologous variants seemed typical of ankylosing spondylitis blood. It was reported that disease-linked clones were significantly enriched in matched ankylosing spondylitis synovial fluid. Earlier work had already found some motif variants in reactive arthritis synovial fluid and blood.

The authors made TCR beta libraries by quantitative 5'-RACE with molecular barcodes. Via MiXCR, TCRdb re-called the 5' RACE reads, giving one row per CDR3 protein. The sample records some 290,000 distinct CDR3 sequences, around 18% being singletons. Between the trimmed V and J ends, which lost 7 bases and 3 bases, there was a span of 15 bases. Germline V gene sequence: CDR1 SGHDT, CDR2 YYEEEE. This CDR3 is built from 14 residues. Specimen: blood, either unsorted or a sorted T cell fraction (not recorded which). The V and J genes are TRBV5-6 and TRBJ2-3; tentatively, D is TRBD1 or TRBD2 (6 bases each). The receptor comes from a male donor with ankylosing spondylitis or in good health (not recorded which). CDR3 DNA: TGTGCCAGCCGGGGGCGTCCTCTGACAGATACGCAGTATTTT. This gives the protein CASRGRPLTDTQYF.